The 12 T cell receptor beta chains below all came from one sample that was sequenced in a study of blood T cell repertoires in COVID-19. Data came from immunoSEQ multiplex PCR; TCRdb stores just in-frame clones and leaves some out. This sample carries approximately 200,000 clones, about 85% of them seen once, and the ten largest clones take over 0.95%. Sequenced: peripheral blood. These receptors were collected from a man aged 35-49 years with acute or convalescent COVID-19.

The chain has TRBV7-9 and TRBJ1-1; D is perhaps TRBD1 (5 bases). The CDR3 sequence is 12 residues long. The V gene lost 5 bases and the J gene lost 5 bases, with 9 bases spanning the gap. Germline V gene sequence: CDR1 SEHNR, CDR2 FQNEAQ (reference sequence). CDR3 bases: TGTGCCAGCAGCCAGGGAGGGACTGAAGCTTTCTTT. As protein: CASSQGGTEAFF.

This clone was detected once. The chain couples TRBV28 to TRBJ1-1; TRBD1 agrees at 8 bases. The CDR3 consists of 13 residues. Germline values: CDR1 MDHEN, CDR2 SYDVKM. The trim removed 6 bases at V and 6 bases at J, leaving 6 bases unmatched. The CDR3 protein is CASRRTGSPEAFF. DNA for the CDR3: TGTGCCAGCAGGCGGACAGGGAGTCCTGAAGCTTTCTTT.

The V call is TRBV7-9, the J call TRBJ2-5, with 10 positions matching TRBD1. Germline V CDR1 and CDR2: SEHNR, FQNEAQ (reference sequence). V was pared by 5 bases and J by 3 bases, with 6 bases of the junction left unmatched. The CDR3 loop spans 15 amino acids. CDR3 region: CASSPLDRGKETQYF. In nucleotides, the CDR3 is TGTGCCAGCAGCCCTTTGGACAGGGGGAAAGAGACCCAGTACTTC.

This clone occurred once. The V gene is TRBV28, the J gene TRBJ1-3, with a tentative D call TRBD1 (6 bases). The V and J ends lost 3 bases and 0 bases respectively, with 9 bases between them. Germline V gives CDR1 MDHEN, CDR2 SYDVKM. There are 15 residues in the CDR3. The CDR3 region has the DNA TGTGCCAGCAGTTTGGGCAGGGGCTCTGGAAACACCATATATTTT. Protein sequence: CASSLGRGSGNTIYF. Looking up the rest from reference TRBV28 and TRBJ1-3 gives the full variable domain: DVKVTQSSRYLVKRTGEKVFLECVQDMDHENMFWYRQDPGLGLRLIYFSYDVKMKEKGDIPEGYSVSREKKERFSLILESASTNQTSMYLCASSLGRGSGNTIYFGEGSWLTVV.

The V and J genes are TRBV5-1 and TRBJ1-1; 7 bases are a match to TRBD1. Germline values: CDR1 SGHRS, CDR2 YFSETQ. CDR3 size: 15 residues. With 1 base clipped from V and 1 base from J, the junction kept 4 bases outside the gene matches. CDR3 sequence: CASSLLSGGNTEAFF. Here the CDR3 DNA reads TGCGCCAGCAGCTTGCTATCAGGGGGGAACACTGAAGCTTTCTTT.

The chain couples TRBV30 to TRBJ1-4, with a tentative D call TRBD1 (6 bases). The CDR3 runs 16 residues. Trimming removed 0 bases from V and 4 bases from J, with 15 bases in between. The germline V gene has CDR1 GTSNPN and CDR2 SVGIG (reference sequence). The CDR3: CAWSVGREGGNEKLFF. CDR3 coding DNA: TGTGCCTGGAGTGTCGGCAGGGAAGGGGGTAATGAAAAACTGTTTTTT.

The V call is TRBV5-6, the J call TRBJ1-2, with D unclear. CDR1 is SGHDT, CDR2 YYEEEE, per germline. This CDR3 spans 13 amino acids. V was pared by 4 bases and J by 7 bases, with 14 bases between. DNA of the CDR3: TGTGCCAGCAGCCGGACGGACTCAGGTGGCTACACCTTC. It specifies CASSRTDSGGYTF.

This clone has more than one count but fewer than ten. The chain combines TRBV14 with TRBJ2-4; 10 positions match TRBD1. Germline-derived CDR1 and CDR2 are SGHDN and FVKESK. Trimming at V came to 0 bases and at J to 4 bases, leaving 0 bases not matched to a gene. The CDR3 loop spans 15 amino acids. The CDR3 spells CASSQEGQGKNIQYF. The DNA for the CDR3 is TGTGCCAGCAGCCAAGAGGGACAGGGGAAAAACATTCAGTACTTC.

In this sample, this clone turned up once. V and J are TRBV7-2 and TRBJ2-2; TRBD2 aligns across 9 bases. Trimming at V came to 5 bases and at J to 8 bases, leaving 12 bases not matched to a gene. The CDR3 covers 16 residues. Germline V CDR1 and CDR2: SGHTA, FQGNSA. The CDR3 here is CASSPPGLAVGGELFF. The CDR3 nucleotides read TGTGCCAGCAGCCCGCCGGGACTAGCCGTAGGAGGGGAGCTGTTTTTT. The full variable domain, its missing parts supplied by reference TRBV7-2 and TRBJ2-2, is GAGVSQSPSNKVTEKGKDVELRCDPISGHTALYWYRQSLGQGLEFLIYFQGNSAPDKSGLPSDRFSAERTGGSVSTLTIQRTQQEDSAVYLCASSPPGLAVGGELFFGEGSRLTVL.

V usage is TRBV7-3 and J usage is TRBJ1-6, with D perhaps matching TRBD1 (5 bases). The CDR3 extends over 15 amino acids. The germline CDR1 and CDR2 sequences are SGHTA and FQGTGA. V lost 0 bases, J lost 9 bases, and 12 bases lay in between. For the CDR3, the DNA is TGTGCCAGCAGCTTAACGGCAGGGAACGTTTCACCCCTCCACTTT. The encoded protein is CASSLTAGNVSPLHF.

The CDR3 DNA reads TGTGCCAGCAGCCCGGTGACCGGGGGGGGCACTGAAGCTTTCTTT. Encoded protein: CASSPVTGGGTEAFF. The rearrangement joins TRBV14 to TRBJ1-1, with a weak D call TRBD1 (5 bases). The CDR3 spans 15 residues. V shed 4 bases and J shed 4 bases, with 16 bases lying between them. From germline, CDR1 is SGHDN and CDR2 FVKESK.

The genes are TRBV29-1 and TRBJ1-1; a possible D gene is TRBD1 (6 bases). CDR3 length: 15 residues. V was pared by 7 bases and J by 2 bases, with 20 bases between. In germline, CDR1 is SQVTM, CDR2 ANQGSEA. CDR3 loop: CSGVPLGTPNTEAFF. The CDR3 nucleotides read TGCAGCGGTGTCCCCCTCGGGACACCAAACACTGAAGCTTTCTTT.